Listed below are T cell receptor beta chains from one sample, sequenced in a study of blood T cell repertoires in COVID-19. Assay: immunoSEQ multiplex PCR; the TCRdb copy retains only in-frame clones and omits some. The sample carries approximately 50,000 clones, approximately 87% recorded once. Sequencing input: peripheral blood. These receptors all stem from a human donor in a cohort sampled during active COVID-19. Each CDR3 is given with its conserved first and last residue. The D gene is left open where the match is weak. Part of the rows lack a size; the others show once, few, many or a class for expanded clones.

d_gene: -; v_gene: TRBV21-1; j_gene: TRBJ1-5; abundance: -; CDR3aa: CASSKVPRLPQAISNQPQHF; CDR3nt: TGTGCCAGCAGCAAAGTTCCGCGTCTACCCCAAGCGATTTCCAATCAGCCCCAGCATTTT
d_gene: -; v_gene: TRBV7-2; j_gene: TRBJ2-5; abundance: -; CDR3aa: CASSFSSGLRQSQETQYF; CDR3nt: TGTGCCAGCAGCTTTTCCTCGGGACTGAGACAGAGTCAAGAGACCCAGTACTTC
d_gene: -; v_gene: TRBV7-9; j_gene: TRBJ2-5; abundance: -; CDR3aa: CASRPWTGETQYF; CDR3nt: TGTGCCAGCAGGCCCTGGACGGGGGAGACCCAGTACTTC
d_gene: -; v_gene: TRBV27; j_gene: TRBJ1-5; abundance: -; CDR3aa: CASRADGGEDQPQHF; CDR3nt: TGTGCCAGCAGGGCGGACGGGGGAGAGGATCAGCCCCAGCATTTT
d_gene: -; v_gene: TRBV6-2/TRBV6-3; j_gene: TRBJ2-7; abundance: -; CDR3aa: CASSYSNWPYEQYF; CDR3nt: TGTGCCAGCAGTTACTCGAATTGGCCCTACGAGCAGTACTTC
d_gene: TRBD1; v_gene: TRBV28; j_gene: TRBJ1-2; abundance: -; CDR3aa: CATEVRTGRDGYTF; CDR3nt: TGTGCCACAGAAGTCCGGACAGGGCGGGATGGCTACACCTTC
d_gene: -; v_gene: TRBV9; j_gene: TRBJ2-7; abundance: -; CDR3aa: CASSVVAYSDYYEQYF; CDR3nt: TGTGCCAGCAGCGTAGTGGCGTACAGCGACTACTACGAGCAGTACTTC
d_gene: TRBD1; v_gene: TRBV9; j_gene: TRBJ2-7; abundance: -; CDR3aa: CASSFRDRSYEQYF; CDR3nt: TGTGCCAGCAGCTTCCGGGACAGGAGCTACGAGCAGTACTTC
d_gene: TRBD2; v_gene: TRBV5-5; j_gene: TRBJ2-5; abundance: -; CDR3aa: CASSLGVTSGSQETQYF; CDR3nt: TGTGCCAGCAGCTTGGGGGTTACTAGCGGGAGCCAAGAGACCCAGTACTTC
d_gene: -; v_gene: TRBV2; j_gene: TRBJ2-7; abundance: once; CDR3aa: CASSEALTGGGPFF; CDR3nt: TGTGCCAGCAGTGAAGCGCTTACAGGGGGGGGACCCTTTTTC
d_gene: -; v_gene: TRBV6-1; j_gene: TRBJ2-7; abundance: -; CDR3aa: CASSEILGAGPSDEQYF; CDR3nt: TGTGCCAGCAGTGAAATTTTAGGGGCGGGACCTTCGGACGAGCAGTACTTC
d_gene: -; v_gene: TRBV6-5; j_gene: TRBJ1-2; abundance: -; CDR3aa: CATSRRDGYTF; CDR3nt: TGTGCCACCTCCCGCAGGGATGGCTACACCTTC
d_gene: -; v_gene: TRBV9; j_gene: TRBJ2-1; abundance: once; CDR3aa: CASSEQAYNEQFF; CDR3nt: TGTGCCAGCAGCGAACAGGCCTACAATGAGCAGTTCTTC
d_gene: -; v_gene: TRBV5-4; j_gene: TRBJ1-6; abundance: -; CDR3aa: CASSLGGELYNSPLHF; CDR3nt: TGTGCCAGCAGCTTGGGGGGGGAACTCTATAATTCACCCCTCCACTTT
d_gene: -; v_gene: TRBV6-6; j_gene: TRBJ2-7; abundance: -; CDR3aa: CASRLDFSAGSSYEQYF; CDR3nt: TGTGCCAGCCGTCTAGATTTTAGCGCGGGAAGCTCCTACGAGCAGTACTTC
d_gene: -; v_gene: TRBV6-5; j_gene: TRBJ2-1; abundance: -; CDR3aa: CASSYSAGLHNEQFF; CDR3nt: TGTGCCAGCAGTTACTCGGCGGGGCTCCACAATGAGCAGTTCTTC
d_gene: TRBD1; v_gene: TRBV25-1; j_gene: TRBJ1-1; abundance: -; CDR3aa: CASSQGVRAEAFF; CDR3nt: TGTGCCAGCAGCCAGGGGGTTCGGGCTGAAGCTTTCTTT
d_gene: -; v_gene: TRBV6-5; j_gene: TRBJ1-5; abundance: few; CDR3aa: CASRDRFRASPENF; CDR3nt: TGTGCCAGCCGCGACCGATTCAGGGCTTCCCCCGAGAATTTT
d_gene: -; v_gene: TRBV11-2; j_gene: TRBJ2-7; abundance: -; CDR3aa: CASSHRTVNAGEQYF; CDR3nt: TGTGCCAGCAGCCACCGGACGGTAAATGCGGGAGAGCAGTACTTC
d_gene: TRBD1; v_gene: TRBV4-1; j_gene: TRBJ2-7; abundance: -; CDR3aa: CASSHGRALGGLSDEQYF; CDR3nt: TGCGCCAGCAGCCATGGTCGAGCGTTAGGGGGCCTGTCAGACGAGCAGTACTTC
d_gene: -; v_gene: TRBV15; j_gene: TRBJ2-7; abundance: -; CDR3aa: CATSRDGRGNYEQYF; CDR3nt: TGTGCCACCAGCAGAGATGGCAGGGGCAATTACGAGCAGTACTTC
d_gene: -; v_gene: TRBV15; j_gene: TRBJ1-5; abundance: -; CDR3aa: CATSRDRIRDNQPQHF; CDR3nt: TGTGCCACCAGCAGAGATCGAATCAGGGACAATCAGCCCCAGCATTTT
d_gene: TRBD1; v_gene: TRBV18; j_gene: TRBJ2-7; abundance: -; CDR3aa: CASSAEQGTYEQYF; CDR3nt: TGTGCCAGCTCAGCCGAACAGGGGACCTACGAGCAGTACTTC
d_gene: TRBD1; v_gene: TRBV18; j_gene: TRBJ2-5; abundance: -; CDR3aa: CASSGTGGETQYF; CDR3nt: TGTGCCAGCTCAGGGACAGGAGGAGAGACCCAGTACTTC
d_gene: TRBD2; v_gene: TRBV3-1/TRBV3-2; j_gene: TRBJ2-1; abundance: few; CDR3aa: CASSQVLAGDEQFF; CDR3nt: TGTGCCAGCAGCCAAGTACTAGCGGGGGACGAGCAGTTCTTC
d_gene: TRBD1; v_gene: TRBV19; j_gene: TRBJ2-3; abundance: -; CDR3aa: CASSSDRGVTDTQYF; CDR3nt: TGTGCCAGTAGTAGCGACAGGGGGGTTACAGATACGCAGTATTTT
d_gene: TRBD1; v_gene: TRBV9; j_gene: TRBJ1-4; abundance: -; CDR3aa: CASSVGQGPEKLFF; CDR3nt: TGTGCCAGCAGCGTAGGACAGGGTCCGGAAAAACTGTTTTTT
d_gene: -; v_gene: TRBV6-2/TRBV6-3; j_gene: TRBJ1-4; abundance: -; CDR3aa: CASSNRGQISNEKLFF; CDR3nt: TGTGCCAGCAGTAACCGTGGACAGATCTCTAATGAAAAACTGTTTTTT
d_gene: TRBD1; v_gene: TRBV5-4; j_gene: TRBJ2-1; abundance: -; CDR3aa: CASSTGQGLGYEQFF; CDR3nt: TGTGCCAGCAGCACCGGACAGGGGTTGGGGTATGAGCAGTTCTTC
d_gene: -; v_gene: TRBV19; j_gene: TRBJ2-7; abundance: -; CDR3aa: CASSISRFYEQYF; CDR3nt: TGTGCCAGTAGTATAAGCAGGTTCTACGAGCAGTACTTC
d_gene: -; v_gene: TRBV15; j_gene: TRBJ2-7; abundance: -; CDR3aa: CATSRDNRIPYEQYF; CDR3nt: TGTGCCACCAGCAGAGATAACAGGATCCCCTACGAGCAGTACTTC
d_gene: -; v_gene: TRBV10-3; j_gene: TRBJ1-2; abundance: -; CDR3aa: CATLTGLDYGYTF; CDR3nt: TGTGCCACCCTAACAGGGTTGGACTATGGCTACACCTTC
d_gene: -; v_gene: TRBV4-3; j_gene: TRBJ1-1; abundance: -; CDR3aa: CASSGLPGRYTEAFF; CDR3nt: TGCGCCAGCAGCGGCCTCCCCGGGAGGTACACTGAAGCTTTCTTT
d_gene: TRBD2; v_gene: TRBV5-1; j_gene: TRBJ2-1; abundance: few; CDR3aa: CASSLVSGAYNEQFF; CDR3nt: TGCGCCAGCAGCTTGGTTAGCGGGGCCTACAATGAGCAGTTCTTC
d_gene: TRBD1; v_gene: TRBV7-6; j_gene: TRBJ1-1; abundance: -; CDR3aa: CASSSTGGDNTEAFF; CDR3nt: TGTGCCAGCAGCTCAACAGGGGGCGATAACACTGAAGCTTTCTTT
d_gene: -; v_gene: TRBV6-2/TRBV6-3; j_gene: TRBJ2-3; abundance: -; CDR3aa: CASSSPYAGFTDTQYF; CDR3nt: TGTGCCAGCAGTTCCCCGTACGCGGGGTTCACAGATACGCAGTATTTT
d_gene: TRBD2; v_gene: TRBV7-6; j_gene: TRBJ2-5; abundance: -; CDR3aa: CASSRKTGVLAGDSTQYF; CDR3nt: TGTGCCAGCAGTCGGAAAACCGGGGTTTTAGCGGGGGACTCGACCCAGTACTTC
d_gene: -; v_gene: TRBV7-2; j_gene: TRBJ1-6; abundance: -; CDR3aa: CASSLQYSPLHF; CDR3nt: TGTGCCAGCAGCTTACAGTATTCACCCCTCCACTTT
d_gene: -; v_gene: TRBV7-8; j_gene: TRBJ1-1; abundance: -; CDR3aa: CASSQGQSWWNTEAFF; CDR3nt: TGTGCCAGCAGCCAAGGACAGAGTTGGTGGAACACTGAAGCTTTCTTT
d_gene: TRBD1; v_gene: TRBV19; j_gene: TRBJ1-5; abundance: -; CDR3aa: CASSIDPGRGRMQPQHF; CDR3nt: TGTGCCAGTAGTATAGATCCCGGCAGGGGGAGGATGCAGCCCCAGCATTTT
d_gene: -; v_gene: TRBV9; j_gene: TRBJ2-3; abundance: -; CDR3aa: CASSFTGTLGDTQYF; CDR3nt: TGTGCCAGCAGCTTTACCGGGACACTCGGAGATACGCAGTATTTT
d_gene: -; v_gene: TRBV7-9; j_gene: TRBJ2-7; abundance: -; CDR3aa: CASSPSLRPYEQYF; CDR3nt: TGTGCCAGCAGCCCAAGCCTGCGGCCCTACGAGCAGTACTTC
d_gene: -; v_gene: TRBV5-6; j_gene: TRBJ2-6; abundance: -; CDR3aa: CASTPVSGANVLTF; CDR3nt: TGTGCCAGCACCCCGGTCTCTGGGGCCAACGTCCTGACTTTC
d_gene: -; v_gene: TRBV3-1/TRBV3-2; j_gene: TRBJ2-7; abundance: -; CDR3aa: CASSQGSGGRYEQYF; CDR3nt: TGTGCCAGCAGCCAAGGGTCAGGGGGGAGGTACGAGCAGTACTTC
d_gene: -; v_gene: TRBV4-2; j_gene: TRBJ1-1; abundance: -; CDR3aa: CASSQEPGANTEAFF; CDR3nt: TGTGCCAGCAGCCAAGAACCAGGGGCTAACACTGAAGCTTTCTTT
d_gene: -; v_gene: TRBV6-5; j_gene: TRBJ2-3; abundance: -; CDR3aa: CASSLTATSTDTQYF; CDR3nt: TGTGCCAGCAGTTTAACAGCAACGAGCACAGATACGCAGTATTTT
d_gene: -; v_gene: TRBV6-2/TRBV6-3; j_gene: TRBJ1-2; abundance: -; CDR3aa: CASSRQEYGYTF; CDR3nt: TGTGCCAGCAGTAGACAAGAGTATGGCTACACCTTC
d_gene: -; v_gene: TRBV30; j_gene: TRBJ2-7; abundance: -; CDR3aa: CAWSGFYETYEQYF; CDR3nt: TGTGCCTGGAGTGGTTTCTACGAGACCTACGAGCAGTACTTC
d_gene: -; v_gene: TRBV19; j_gene: TRBJ1-6; abundance: -; CDR3aa: CASSIGGGSSNSPLHF; CDR3nt: TGTGCCAGTAGTATAGGTGGAGGTTCGTCGAATTCACCCCTCCACTTT
d_gene: -; v_gene: TRBV6-5; j_gene: TRBJ1-2; abundance: -; CDR3aa: CASRLDNGNYGYTF; CDR3nt: TGTGCCAGCAGGCTGGACAACGGGAACTATGGCTACACCTTC
d_gene: -; v_gene: TRBV6-6; j_gene: TRBJ1-5; abundance: -; CDR3aa: CASSYFGGALNQPQHF; CDR3nt: TGTGCCAGCAGTTACTTCGGAGGGGCGTTAAATCAGCCCCAGCATTTT
d_gene: TRBD2; v_gene: TRBV5-4; j_gene: TRBJ2-2; abundance: once; CDR3aa: CASSLLAGDTGELFF; CDR3nt: TGTGCCAGCAGCTTGTTAGCGGGGGACACCGGGGAGCTGTTTTTT
d_gene: TRBD1; v_gene: TRBV19; j_gene: TRBJ2-5; abundance: -; CDR3aa: CASSTQGAGETQYF; CDR3nt: TGTGCCAGTAGTACCCAGGGGGCTGGGGAGACCCAGTACTTC
d_gene: -; v_gene: TRBV2; j_gene: TRBJ1-1; abundance: -; CDR3aa: CASRGTGTEAFF; CDR3nt: TGTGCCAGCAGGGGAACAGGGACTGAAGCTTTCTTT
d_gene: TRBD1; v_gene: TRBV19; j_gene: TRBJ1-1; abundance: -; CDR3aa: CASSKDRGNTEAFF; CDR3nt: TGTGCCAGTAGTAAGGACAGGGGGAACACTGAAGCTTTCTTT
d_gene: -; v_gene: TRBV4-1; j_gene: TRBJ1-3; abundance: -; CDR3aa: CASSQPRLSGNTIYF; CDR3nt: TGCGCCAGCAGCCAACCTAGACTATCTGGAAACACCATATATTTT
d_gene: TRBD1; v_gene: TRBV29-1; j_gene: TRBJ2-7; abundance: -; CDR3aa: CSVSRGLTYEQYF; CDR3nt: TGCAGCGTTTCCAGGGGGCTTACCTACGAGCAGTACTTC
d_gene: -; v_gene: TRBV9; j_gene: TRBJ1-1; abundance: -; CDR3aa: CASSGVPPTRMNTEAFF; CDR3nt: TGTGCCAGCAGCGGAGTACCTCCCACTAGAATGAACACTGAAGCTTTCTTT
d_gene: -; v_gene: TRBV29-1; j_gene: TRBJ2-1; abundance: -; CDR3aa: CSVSPQVGPNEQFF; CDR3nt: TGCAGCGTCTCCCCCCAGGTTGGGCCCAATGAGCAGTTCTTC